Presented here are 14 T cell receptor beta chains from one specimen sequenced in a study of spatial heterogeneity in lung cancer. Time point reported: sample taken at primary tumor resection. Unsorted whole RNA samples from tumor, nontumor lung or frozen PBMC were sequenced. TCRdb used MiXCR to reprocess the 5' RACE reads, holding one entry per CDR3 protein. The table includes 10,000 to 15,000 distinct CDR3 sequences, 3.9% detected once. This sample comprised PBMCs, obtained at surgery. The receptors originated from a male donor with early-stage non-small cell lung cancer.

Regarding this clonotype: Found in a library prepared for alpha chains, this beta chain is an off-target read, and its abundance has little meaning. Here the CDR3 DNA reads TGTGCCAGCAGCTTAGTCGGCAGAAATGAAGCTTTCTTT. Amino acid sequence: CASSLVGRNEAFF. This chain connects TRBV7-8 to TRBJ1-1; D is ambiguous. The V gene lost 1 base and the J gene lost 7 bases, with 10 bases spanning the gap. The V gene's germline CDR1 is SGHVS and CDR2 FQNEAQ. The CDR3 is made up of 13 amino acids.

This clonotype was recorded at least ten times. The size of this beta chain means little, since it is a stray read in a library made for alpha chains. The gene calls are TRBV19 and TRBJ1-5, with D possibly matching TRBD1 (5 bases). The germline V and J ends were trimmed by 3 bases and 4 bases, with 13 bases remaining between them. The CDR3 runs to 15 residues. Germline CDR1 LNHDA, CDR2 SQIVND (reference sequence). The DNA of the CDR3 is TGTGCCAGTAGTATCGGCGGGGCAGCGAATCAGCCCCAGCATTTT. Translated, it gives CASSIGGAANQPQHF.

This clonotype was observed at least ten times. This beta chain lies outside the target of a library built for alpha chains; its clone size means little. This chain links TRBV3-1 with TRBJ2-1; 9 bases are shared with TRBD2. V shed 1 base and J 8 bases; nucleotides not matched to a gene: 6. There are 15 residues in the CDR3. Germline CDR1 reads LGHDT; CDR2 reads YNNKEL (reference sequence). The CDR3 reads CASSQVAGGPDEQFF. Written as DNA, the CDR3 is TGTGCCAGCAGCCAAGTGGCGGGAGGGCCGGATGAGCAGTTCTTC.

This clonotype was seen at least ten times. As an off-target read in a library built for alpha chains, this beta chain has a frequency of little significance. The V and J genes are TRBV11-2 and TRBJ2-7, with D unresolved. Germline CDR1 reads SGHAT; CDR2 reads FQNNGV. This CDR3 region has 15 residues. The V end was cut by 5 bases, the J end by 5 bases, with 19 bases between. The CDR3 loop is CASSHSGPMIDEQYF. CDR3 nucleotides: TGTGCCAGCAGCCACTCAGGCCCCATGATCGACGAGCAGTACTTC.

This clonotype has only a few counts. This beta chain represents an off-target read in a library built for alpha chains; its size is of limited meaning. The chain is built from TRBV4-2 and TRBJ2-7, with 9 bases lining up with TRBD2. CDR1 and CDR2 (germline): LGHNA, YNFKEQ. The CDR3 totals 15 residues. V lost 1 base to trimming and J lost 7 bases; unmatched junction nucleotides: 8. Here the CDR3 DNA reads TGTGCCAGCAGCCAAGGTGGTGCGGGAGGGGGTGAGCAGTACTTC. As protein: CASSQGGAGGGEQYF.

This clonotype was detected ten times or more. This beta chain represents an off-target read in a library built for alpha chains; its size is of limited meaning. CDR3 nucleotide sequence: TGTGCCAGCAGTGCAAGACTAGCGGGGCGTTCGGATACGCAGTATTTT. Residues: CASSARLAGRSDTQYF. The chain links TRBV28 to TRBJ2-3, with TRBD2 matching 11 bases. The CDR3 length is 16 residues. The germline gives CDR1 MDHEN, CDR2 SYDVKM. V trimming: 5 bases; J trimming: 6 bases; junction bases outside the gene matches: 10.

This clonotype was found many times. This beta chain slipped into a library made for alpha chains as a stray read, so its size is not meaningful. The J gene is TRBJ2-7, the V gene TRBV28; 10 nucleotides line up with TRBD2. Germline CDR1 MDHEN, CDR2 SYDVKM. After removal of 8 bases from V and 0 bases from J, the junction contained 1 base not matched to a gene. The CDR3 sequence is 13 residues long. CDR3: CASSSGSSYEQYF. As DNA, the CDR3 is TGTGCCAGCTCTAGCGGGAGCTCCTACGAGCAGTACTTC.

This clonotype was recorded at least ten times. This beta chain lies outside the target of a library built for alpha chains; its clone size means little. This rearrangement joins TRBV2 to TRBJ2-1, with D possibly TRBD2 on 6 matching bases. Germline-derived CDR1 and CDR2 are SNHLY and FYNNEI. The CDR3 sequence is 16 residues long. Trimming shortened V by 2 bases and J by 3 bases, and 14 bases separated the two germline ends. DNA of the CDR3: TGTGCCAGCAGTGAAACCGGTGGGACTGGCTACAATGAGCAGTTCTTC. Translating gives CASSETGGTGYNEQFF.

This clonotype was seen at least ten times. A library made for alpha chains picked up this beta chain off target, so its size means little. V gene TRBV19 combines with J gene TRBJ1-5; D unclear. CDR3 length: 14 amino acids. V gave up 10 bases and J gave up 9 bases, with 22 bases separating them. Looked up from germline, CDR1 is LNHDA and CDR2 is SQIVND (reference sequence). CDR3 region: CATRTPAEFRPQHF. Here the CDR3 DNA reads TGTGCCACCCGGACCCCGGCTGAGTTTCGGCCCCAGCATTTT.

This clonotype was detected only a few times. This beta chain turned up in a library designed for alpha chains; as an off-target read, its abundance says little. The V and J genes are TRBV12-3 or TRBV12-4 and TRBJ2-3; 9 nucleotides line up with TRBD1. This CDR3 is built from 13 residues. V was pared by 5 bases and J by 4 bases, with 1 base of the junction left unmatched. The chain's CDR3 is CASSRDRADTQYF. The CDR3 coding sequence is TGTGCCAGCAGTCGGGACAGGGCAGATACGCAGTATTTT.

In the case of this clonotype: Since it is a stray read in a library aimed at alpha chains, this beta chain has a size that is not meaningful. The rearrangement joins TRBV20-1 to TRBJ2-7; TRBD2 agrees at 8 bases. The V gene end was trimmed by 3 bases and the J gene end by 3 bases; junction bases not matched to a gene: 4. The germline V gene has CDR1 DFQATT and CDR2 SNEGSKA (reference sequence). The CDR3 runs 13 residues. CDR3: CSARPGLDYEQYF. In DNA, the CDR3 is TGCAGTGCTAGGCCGGGACTAGACTACGAGCAGTACTTC.

There are many counts of this clonotype. This beta chain slipped into a library made for alpha chains as a stray read, so its size is not meaningful. The CDR3 DNA reads as TGCGCCAGCAGCCCCACCGACAGCTCCTACAATGAGCAGTTCTTC. It translates to CASSPTDSSYNEQFF. This rearrangement joins TRBV5-1 to TRBJ2-1, with a possible D match to TRBD1 (5 bases). Trimming cost V 4 bases and J 0 bases, with 11 bases left between them. Looked up from germline, CDR1 is SGHRS and CDR2 is YFSETQ. This CDR3 has 15 amino acids.

Relative to its sample, this clonotype is medium-sized (0.01 to 0.1%). This beta chain is a stray read from a library made for alpha chains; its abundance is not meaningful. The chain uses TRBV6-5 and TRBJ1-1; a weak D match, TRBD1 (6 bases). The germline gives CDR1 MNHEY, CDR2 SVGAGI. V was shortened by 4 bases and J by 9 bases, with 15 bases between the two germline ends. CDR3 length: 13 residues. The CDR3 DNA is TGTGCCAGCAGTTCCGGCTTAGGGGGGCAAGCTTTCTTT. Translated: CASSSGLGGQAFF.

Many counts were recorded for this clonotype. In a library made to pick up alpha chains, this beta chain is a stray read with a size that means little. The chain combines TRBV12-3 or TRBV12-4 with TRBJ1-5; 8 bases agree with TRBD1. J gave up 8 bases and V 5 bases, and 5 bases lay outside the gene matches. CDR3 size: 13 residues. CDR3 nucleotide sequence: TGTGCCAGCAGTCTGGACAGGGAAGAGCCCCAGCATTTT. Protein: CASSLDREEPQHF.